This T cell receptor beta chain was obtained from a study of blood T cell repertoires in COVID-19. Which cohort a participant joined came from the clinical history participants gave. As processed by the authors: Nucleated cell counts were estimated from reference gene primer amplification. Clones were read by immunoSEQ multiplex PCR, and TCRdb kept only the in-frame ones, dropping some. V and J calls and clone size are copied from that table; D and trimming were computed from the DNA. Counted here are about 190,000 clones, approximately 82% occurring once; the ten biggest clones make up 4% to 6.5%. The CDR3 runs to 14 residues. Per germline, CDR1 SGHRS and CDR2 YFSETQ. A word on this clone: Compared with germline, one end of the junction differs, possibly owing to a read error.

This chain joins TRBV5-1 and TRBJ2-1; D perhaps matches TRBD1 (5 bases). The clonotype was recovered from a woman aged 55-69 years with acute COVID-19. The sequenced sample was PBMCs or T cells enriched from blood (not recorded which). CDR3: CASSLDAGYSEQFF. CDR3 bases: TGCGCCAGCAGCTTGGACGCAGGGTACAGTGAGCAGTTCTTC.